This T cell receptor beta chain came from a study of cytomegalovirus exposure and HLA in healthy donors. As for the study in general: A subsequent analysis reported that the roughly 120 validation repertoires were produced on the same platform that had also been used for the roughly 700 first-cohort repertoires. The study, taken as a whole, reports: Reports showed the classifier diagnosing cytomegalovirus status with high specificity and sensitivity. The study recorded around 160 TCR beta chains that were cytomegalovirus-associated. Most TCR sequences were seen very rarely across donors, but some public TCRs occurred in many.

Sequenced by immunoSEQ multiplex PCR; TCRdb stores in-frame clones only, minus some. The sample has about 240,000 clones; more than 75% are singletons. This CDR3 is built from 15 residues. V lost 6 bases and J lost 7; bases outside the gene matches: 11. Per the germline V gene, CDR1 is LNHDA and CDR2 is SQIVND (reference sequence). Comment on this clone: Antigen specificity is unknown.

The sequenced sample was PBMCs. This TCR was recovered from a man aged 18-30 years in good health and CMV-seronegative. The chain combines TRBV19 with TRBJ2-7; 11 bases are shared with TRBD2. CDR3 DNA sequence: TGTGCCAGTAGACCTCAGGGGACTAGCGGTAGGGAGCAGTACTTC. Translated, it gives CASRPQGTSGREQYF.